The entry that follows covers one T cell receptor (beta chain) sequence. Trimming took off 5 bases at V and 1 base at J, with 9 bases between the two ends. CDR1 and CDR2 (germline): SGHDN, FVKESK. The CDR3 consists of 13 residues. PCR used 60 Vbeta primers and 13 Jbeta primers. Sequenced by immunoSEQ multiplex PCR; TCRdb stores in-frame clones only, minus some. The data contain 150,000 to 200,000 clones, 60% to 80% of them singletons. These data are taken from a study of cytomegalovirus exposure and HLA in healthy donors. This TCR was sampled from a woman in her 30s in good health and CMV-seronegative. Sequences were obtained from PBMCs. The genes are TRBV14 and TRBJ2-7, with TRBD2 as a possible D gene (6 bases). Here the CDR3 DNA reads TGTGCCAGCAGCGTGGGGACTTCCTACGAGCAGTACTTC. It translates to CASSVGTSYEQYF. Looking up the rest from reference TRBV14 and TRBJ2-7 gives the full variable domain: EAGVTQFPSHSVIEKGQTVTLRCDPISGHDNLYWYRRVMGKEIKFLLHFVKESKQDESGMPNNRFLAERTGGTYSTLKVQPAELEDSGVYFCASSVGTSYEQYFGPGTRLTVT.